This record looks at one T cell receptor (beta chain) sequence and its context. As yet, its antigen is unknown. Germline and junction disagree at one end, which may indicate a read error. The data were obtained in a study of cytomegalovirus exposure and HLA in healthy donors. Overall study findings and caveats: For presence/absence analyses, sequencing depth was assumed to be roughly uniform across donors. Reports indicate that TCR beta sequences accurately predicted the HLA-A and HLA-B alleles of most subjects.

Researchers ran the PCR with 60 Vbeta and 13 Jbeta primers. Profiled with immunoSEQ multiplex PCR; TCRdb holds only in-frame clones, not every one. The data show some 180,000 clones, about nine tenths seen once. Per germline, CDR1 MNHEY and CDR2 SMNVEV (reference sequence). The CDR3 is 11 residues long. This chain links TRBV27 with TRBJ2-3; a possible D gene is TRBD1 (6 bases). The source of this sequence is a boy aged 2 to 10 in good health and CMV-seronegative. Sequenced sample: PBMCs. CDR3 nucleotides: TGTGCCAGCAGTTTAGGCAGGGGATCGGATTTT. Translated: CASSLGRGSDF.